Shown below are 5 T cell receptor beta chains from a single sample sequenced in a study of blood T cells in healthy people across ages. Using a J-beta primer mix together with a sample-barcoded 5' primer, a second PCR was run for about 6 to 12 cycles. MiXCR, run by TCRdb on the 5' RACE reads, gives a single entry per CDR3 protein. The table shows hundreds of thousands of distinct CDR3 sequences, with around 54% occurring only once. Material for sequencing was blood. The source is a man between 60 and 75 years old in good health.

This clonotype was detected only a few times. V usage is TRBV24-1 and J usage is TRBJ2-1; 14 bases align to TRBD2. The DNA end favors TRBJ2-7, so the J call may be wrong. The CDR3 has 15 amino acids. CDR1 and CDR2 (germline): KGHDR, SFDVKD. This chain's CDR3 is CATEGTSGGYNEQYF. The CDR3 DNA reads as TGTGCCACCGAAGGGACTAGCGGGGGCTACAATGAGCAGTACTTC.

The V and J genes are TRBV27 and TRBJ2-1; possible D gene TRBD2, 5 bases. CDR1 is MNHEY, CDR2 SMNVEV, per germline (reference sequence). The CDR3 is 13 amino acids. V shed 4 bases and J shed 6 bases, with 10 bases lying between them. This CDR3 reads CASSSLGLNEQFF. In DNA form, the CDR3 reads TGTGCCAGCAGTTCGCTCGGACTCAATGAGCAGTTCTTC.

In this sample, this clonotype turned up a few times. In nucleotides, the CDR3 is TGTGCCAGCAGCCAAACGGACAGGGGAGGTACCTCTGGGGCCAACGTCCTGACTTTC. Amino acids: CASSQTDRGGTSGANVLTF. V usage is TRBV3-1 and J usage is TRBJ2-6; 9 bases agree with TRBD1. The CDR3 is made up of 19 amino acids. Germline V gene lookup returns CDR1 LGHDT and CDR2 YNNKEL (reference sequence). Trimming at V came to 2 bases and at J to 0 bases, leaving 8 bases not matched to a gene.

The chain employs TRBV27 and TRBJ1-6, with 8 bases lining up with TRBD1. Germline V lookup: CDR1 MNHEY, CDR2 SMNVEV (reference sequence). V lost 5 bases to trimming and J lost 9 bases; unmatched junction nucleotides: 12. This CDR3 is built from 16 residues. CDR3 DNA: TGTGCCAGCAGTCCCCGGACAGGGAGAATGGGTTCACCCCTCCACTTT. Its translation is CASSPRTGRMGSPLHF.

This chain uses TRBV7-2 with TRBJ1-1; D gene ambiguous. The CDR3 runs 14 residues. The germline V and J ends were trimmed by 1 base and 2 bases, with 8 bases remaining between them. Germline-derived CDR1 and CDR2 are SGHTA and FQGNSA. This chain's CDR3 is CASSLVAANTEAFF. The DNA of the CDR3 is TGTGCCAGCAGCTTAGTGGCAGCCAACACTGAAGCTTTCTTT. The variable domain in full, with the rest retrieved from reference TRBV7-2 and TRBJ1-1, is GAGVSQSPSNKVTEKGKDVELRCDPISGHTALYWYRQSLGQGLEFLIYFQGNSAPDKSGLPSDRFSAERTGGSVSTLTIQRTQQEDSAVYLCASSLVAANTEAFFGQGTRLTVV.